One and the same sample provided the 8 T cell receptor beta chains below, sequenced in a study of cytomegalovirus exposure and HLA in healthy donors. Measured with immunoSEQ multiplex PCR; TCRdb has only the in-frame clones, and not every one. The top ten hold over 2.5% of the sample, which has 200,000 to 250,000 clones, around 90% seen once. Sequencing input: PBMCs. These receptors were obtained from a woman between 18 and 29 years old in good health and CMV-seronegative.

In this sample, this clone turned up a few times. The rearrangement links TRBV6-5 to TRBJ2-7; possibly TRBD1 for D (5 bases). V lost 2 bases and J 4 bases, leaving 15 bases between the germline ends. CDR3 length equals 15 residues. Germline lookup yields CDR1 MNHEY and CDR2 SVGAGI. Here the CDR3 DNA reads TGTGCCAGCAGTTACCTCCACGACAGCTATTACGAGCAGTACTTC. Translating gives CASSYLHDSYYEQYF.

The chain employs TRBV5-6 and TRBJ2-7; no firm D call. This CDR3 has 14 residues. Trimming took off 1 base at V and 4 bases at J, with 12 bases between the two ends. CDR1 and CDR2 (germline): SGHDT, YYEEEE. CDR3 sequence: CASSLYESPYEQYF. The CDR3 region has the DNA TGTGCCAGCAGCTTGTATGAGAGCCCTTACGAGCAGTACTTC.

The V gene is TRBV14, the J gene TRBJ1-2, with D possibly being TRBD1 (5 bases). The CDR3 has 12 amino acids. In germline, CDR1 is SGHDN, CDR2 FVKESK. With 4 bases removed from V and 8 bases from J, the gap between germline ends came to 11 bases. This CDR3 reads CASSPLAGGYTF. CDR3 coding DNA: TGTGCCAGCAGCCCTCTCGCAGGGGGCTACACCTTC.

This rearrangement joins TRBV7-2 to TRBJ2-5; 8 nucleotides match TRBD1. This CDR3 region has 14 residues. Trimming at V came to 5 bases and at J to 5 bases, leaving 7 bases not matched to a gene. The germline V gene has CDR1 SGHTA and CDR2 FQGNSA. CDR3 loop: CASSPRTGRETQYF. In DNA, the CDR3 is TGTGCCAGCAGCCCAAGGACAGGGCGGGAGACCCAGTACTTC.

The chain couples TRBV19 to TRBJ2-7, with TRBD1 identical over 9 bases. The CDR3 has 14 residues. Germline V lookup: CDR1 LNHDA, CDR2 SQIVND (reference sequence). V was pared by 6 bases and J by 4 bases, with 7 bases of the junction left unmatched. Here the CDR3 DNA reads TGTGCCAGTAGCGAGACCGGGACAGGGTACGAGCAGTACTTC. It encodes CASSETGTGYEQYF.

This chain connects TRBV9 to TRBJ2-3, with 9 nucleotides matching TRBD1. The CDR3 is made up of 16 amino acids. Germline values: CDR1 SGDLS, CDR2 YYNGEE. Unmatched junction bases numbered 7, after V lost 3 bases and J lost 2 bases. In nucleotides, the CDR3 is TGTGCCAGCAGCGCCCTAGGACAGGGGACCACAGATACGCAGTATTTT. Residues: CASSALGQGTTDTQYF.

The chain recombines TRBV27 with TRBJ2-3; TRBD1 agrees at 12 bases. CDR1 MNHEY and CDR2 SMNVEV come from the germline V gene (reference sequence). With 5 bases clipped from V and 9 bases from J, the junction kept 9 bases outside the gene matches. The CDR3 consists of 15 residues. Written as DNA, the CDR3 is TGTGCCAGCAGTCTGGGACAGGGGGCGTGGGGGACGCAGTATTTT. This gives the protein CASSLGQGAWGTQYF.

The chain couples TRBV29-1 to TRBJ2-7; 9 positions match TRBD1. In germline, CDR1 is SQVTM, CDR2 ANQGSEA. The CDR3 contains 16 residues. With 1 base clipped from V and 3 bases from J, the junction kept 10 bases outside the gene matches. The CDR3 region has the DNA TGCAGCGTTGAAGGAGAAACAGGGGGCGATGACTACGAGCAGTACTTC. As protein: CSVEGETGGDDYEQYF.